These 13 T cell receptor beta chains were sequenced from one sample in a study of T-cell reconstitution after alpha-beta-depleted transplantation in children. The library targeted TCRbeta and was prepared with unique molecular identifiers. TCRdb independently ran MiXCR on the PCR reads; one entry per CDR3 protein. The data show under 300,000 distinct CDR3 sequences, under 14% seen once. The material was peripheral blood, obtained 180 days after TCRalphabeta/CD19-depleted stem cell transplant. These receptors all come from a male patient aged 2-15 years who had a stem cell transplant for chronic granulomatous disease, so the T cells may come from the graft donor.

This clonotype was seen repeatedly, ten times or more. V gene TRBV12-3 or TRBV12-4 combines with J gene TRBJ1-1, with 9 bases matching TRBD1. V lost 5 bases and J lost 7; bases outside the gene matches: 8. The CDR3 runs to 14 residues. The CDR3 nucleotides are TGTGCCAGCAGTCGGGAACAGGGGGCGGATGAAGCTTTCTTT. It encodes CASSREQGADEAFF.

This clonotype was found a few times. The V call is TRBV20-1, the J call TRBJ1-6, with a tentative D call TRBD1 (5 bases). Trimming took 0 bases from V and 6 from J, leaving 15 bases between them. Per the germline V gene, CDR1 is DFQATT and CDR2 is SNEGSKA (reference sequence). The CDR3 is 16 amino acids. CDR3 sequence reads: CSARDGGSGSNSPLHF. CDR3 in DNA: TGCAGTGCTAGAGATGGGGGGTCGGGTAGTAATTCACCCCTCCACTTT.

This clonotype was detected many times. The chain couples TRBV27 to TRBJ1-2; 9 bases map to TRBD1. Germline assignment: CDR1 MNHEY and CDR2 SMNVEV (reference sequence). There are 14 residues in the CDR3. The V and J ends lost 6 bases and 7 bases, in that order; junction bases with no gene match: 9. The CDR3 nucleotides are TGTGCCAGCAGCCCTGGGACAGGGAGTCTTGGCTACACCTTC. This codes for CASSPGTGSLGYTF.

A note on this clonotype: A read error may explain this, as a much larger clone is one base away. This sequence joins TRBV5-1 and TRBJ2-1, with 10 bases aligning to TRBD2. V lost 4 bases, J lost 4 bases, and 8 bases stayed unmatched. In germline, CDR1 is SGHRS, CDR2 YFSETQ. This CDR3 has 16 residues. The CDR3 protein is CASSGGPAGGYNEQFF. The DNA for the CDR3 is TGCGCCAGCAGCGGTGGACCAGCGGGAGGGTACAATGAGCAGTTCTTC.

The table lists this clonotype with many counts. V usage is TRBV5-1 and J usage is TRBJ2-7; D possibly uses TRBD1 or TRBD2 (5 bases each). Germline V lookup: CDR1 SGHRS, CDR2 YFSETQ. V lost 4 bases and J 6 bases, leaving 17 bases between the germline ends. There are 14 residues in the CDR3. The CDR3 is CASSQLSGTVEQYF. The CDR3 DNA follows: TGCGCCAGCAGCCAACTATCCGGGACCGTCGAGCAGTACTTC. Full variable domain (rest looked up from reference TRBV5-1 and TRBJ2-7): KAGVTQTPRYLIKTRGQQVTLSCSPISGHRSVSWYQQTPGQGLQFLFEYFSETQRNKGNFPGRFSGRQFSNSRSEMNVSTLELGDSALYLCASSQLSGTVEQYFGPGTRLTVT.

This clonotype showed up just a few times. This chain links TRBV5-8 with TRBJ2-2, with TRBD2 matching 10 bases. CDR1 is SGHTS, CDR2 YDEGEE, per germline. V shed 3 bases, J shed 6 bases, and the junction held 8 bases outside the gene matches. The CDR3 spans 16 residues. The CDR3 is CASSSRKREGAGELFF. CDR3 sequence (DNA): TGTGCCAGCAGCTCTCGAAAGCGGGAGGGGGCCGGGGAGCTGTTTTTT.

This clonotype has ten or more counts. The chain joins TRBV15 to TRBJ2-1; D ambiguous. Trimming took 0 bases from V and 5 from J, leaving 11 bases between them. The CDR3 has 15 amino acids. Germline V CDR1 and CDR2: LNHNV, YYDKDF (reference sequence). The CDR3 nucleotides are TGTGCCACCAGCAGAGATCGACCCTTGCACAATGAGCAGTTCTTC. Amino acid sequence: CATSRDRPLHNEQFF.

With regard to this clonotype: A much larger clone is a single base away; this may be a read error. The chain uses TRBV28 and TRBJ2-2; 8 nucleotides agree with TRBD2. CDR3 length equals 20 residues. Losses at the gene ends were 0 bases for V and 5 bases for J; bases not matched to a gene: 17. Germline CDR1 reads MDHEN; CDR2 reads SYDVKM. CDR3 bases: TGTGCCAGCAGTTTATGGAGACAAGCGGGAGATAGTTGGGTTACCGGGGAGCTGTTTTTT. Amino acids: CASSLWRQAGDSWVTGELFF.

The V and J genes are TRBV13 and TRBJ2-3, with 9 positions matching TRBD2. Germline V gene sequence: CDR1 PRHDT, CDR2 FYEKMQ (reference sequence). This CDR3 is built from 15 residues. The ends lost 10 bases at V and 1 base at J; junction bases unmatched: 9. CDR3 in amino acids: CATGVAGARTDTQYF. The CDR3 DNA follows: TGTGCCACGGGAGTAGCGGGGGCCCGCACAGATACGCAGTATTTT.

This clonotype was recorded at least ten times. This chain connects TRBV9 to TRBJ2-3; tentatively, D is TRBD1 (5 bases). Germline V gives CDR1 SGDLS, CDR2 YYNGEE. Trimming removed 0 bases at V and 4 bases at J, with 6 bases between. CDR3 length: 13 amino acids. CDR3 in DNA: TGTGCCAGCAGCGTAGAGGGGCCAGATACGCAGTATTTT. It encodes CASSVEGPDTQYF.

Judged by abundance, this clonotype is medium-sized (0.01 to 0.1%). J is TRBJ2-7 and V is TRBV12-3 or TRBV12-4; no clear D gene. The CDR3 contains 15 residues. Trimming pared 4 bases from V and 3 bases from J, leaving 16 bases between. The CDR3 sequence: CASSSPGRLYYEQYF. CDR3 coding DNA: TGTGCCAGCAGTTCGCCCGGAAGGTTATACTACGAGCAGTACTTC.

This clonotype was counted ten times or more. The gene calls are TRBV18 and TRBJ2-7; 9 bases agree with TRBD1. The CDR3 contains 15 residues. From germline, CDR1 is KGHSH and CDR2 LQKENI. V was pared by 5 bases and J by 4 bases, with 9 bases of the junction left unmatched. The CDR3 here is CASSSRDRVVYEQYF. The CDR3 DNA follows: TGTGCCAGCTCATCCAGGGACAGGGTCGTGTACGAGCAGTACTTC.

This clonotype was picked up many times. V usage is TRBV27 and J usage is TRBJ2-6; the D is unclear. The V end was cut by 3 bases, the J end by 0 bases, with 12 bases between. The CDR3 length is 17 residues. Germline CDR1 and CDR2: MNHEY and SMNVEV (reference sequence). The CDR3: CASSLNSWDSGANVLTF. The CDR3 nucleotides read TGTGCCAGCAGTTTGAACAGCTGGGACTCTGGGGCCAACGTCCTGACTTTC.